This T cell receptor beta chain was obtained from a study of sequential checkpoint blockade in melanoma. The treatment is: randomized to nivolumab then ipilimumab (arm A) or the reverse (arm B). From thawed PBMCs, live CD3+CD8+ cells negative for CD19 and CD56 were sorted. The CDR3 extends over 14 amino acids. V gave up 0 bases and J gave up 5 bases, with 11 bases separating them. In germline, CDR1 is SGHNT, CDR2 YENEEA. The repertoire was sequenced with immunoSEQ multiplex PCR; TCRdb's copy has only in-frame clones and lacks some. The sample has 5,000 to 5,500 clones, 78% seen once. The clonotype originates from a human donor with melanoma. The sample in question was CD8+ T cells sorted from blood (inferred from file names), obtained from a patient given nivolumab and ipilimumab in sequence. The chain has TRBV11-3 and TRBJ2-7; a weak D match, TRBD1 (6 bases). DNA for the CDR3: TGTGCCAGCAGCTTAGAAAGTGAGGGGGACGAGCAGTACTTC. Translating it yields CASSLESEGDEQYF.